What follows describes a single TCR beta chain. Its antigen is undetermined. The CDR3 has 13 amino acids. Germline values: CDR1 SGHNT, CDR2 YYREEE (reference sequence). Despite likely unrecorded immune exposures, the donors were nominally healthy at the time of sampling. The sample belongs to a study of cytomegalovirus exposure and HLA in healthy donors. Study findings and constraints: Clonal expansion was found to be greater in HLA-associated TCR beta chains than in equally common others in a later analysis. Some public TCRs appeared in many individuals, while most sequences were rare. Analysis performed later found 16,951 TCR beta sequences associated with HLA alleles at 0.05 false discovery rate.

Use of 60 Vbeta and 13 Jbeta primers characterized the PCR. Using immunoSEQ multiplex PCR, the repertoire was profiled, and TCRdb retains in-frame clones only, with some absent. Of about 120,000 clones in the sample, roughly 82% were seen once. The sequenced sample consisted of PBMCs. The chain couples TRBV5-4 to TRBJ2-5; tentative D call: TRBD1 (5 bases). The end of the DNA fits TRBJ2-7 better, so the J call may be wrong. The source is a woman between 35 and 50 years old in good health and CMV-seropositive. CDR3 in amino acids: CASSRTGTYEQYF. The CDR3, as DNA: TGTGCCAGCAGCCGCACAGGAACCTACGAGCAGTACTTC.